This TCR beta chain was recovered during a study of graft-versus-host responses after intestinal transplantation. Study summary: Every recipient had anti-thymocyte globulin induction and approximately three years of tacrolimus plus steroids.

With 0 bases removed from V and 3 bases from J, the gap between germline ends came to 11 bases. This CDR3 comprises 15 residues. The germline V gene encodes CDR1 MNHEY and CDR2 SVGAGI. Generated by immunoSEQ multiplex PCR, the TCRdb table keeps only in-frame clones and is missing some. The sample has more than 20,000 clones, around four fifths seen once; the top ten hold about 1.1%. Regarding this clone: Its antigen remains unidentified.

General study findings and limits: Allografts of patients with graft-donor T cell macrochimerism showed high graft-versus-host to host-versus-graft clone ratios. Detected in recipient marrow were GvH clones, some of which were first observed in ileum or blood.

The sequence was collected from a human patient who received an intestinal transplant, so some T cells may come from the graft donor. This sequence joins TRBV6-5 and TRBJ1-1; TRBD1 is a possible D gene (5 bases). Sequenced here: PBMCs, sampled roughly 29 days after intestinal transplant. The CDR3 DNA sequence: TGTGCCAGCAGTTACTCGAACCGAGGGGACACTGAAGCTTTCTTT. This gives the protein CASSYSNRGDTEAFF.